One T cell receptor (beta chain) is described in this entry. This clone was counted a single time. Its antigen has not been determined. Base qualities are missing; no much larger clone stands one base away. This record comes from a study of blood T cell repertoires in COVID-19 (dated by TCRdb to 2020 to 2022). Notes on the research overall: The collaborator samples originated in the United States, Italy and Spain and spanned the acute and convalescent phases of COVID-19. The material from the prospective study consisted of cDNA or gDNA derived from T cells, B-cell-depleted T cells, or PBMCs. Subjects who had been exposed to COVID-19, were actively infected with it, or had recovered from it provided the deeply sampled blood TCRbeta repertoires that made up the dataset. The repertoires were released in a freely available public database intended as a resource for research on the immune response to SARS-CoV-2. Samples were obtained from the ongoing ImmuneRACE study (first 160 participants) and from some 1,300 subjects provided by 6 global collaborators. A de-identified subject ID, COVID-19 status, age in years and sex were almost always included in the sample metadata. Where available, HLA class I and class II types were obtained from metadata supplied by the sample provider rather than from assay-based typing.

The collaborating institutions used their own protocols to collect whole blood in K2EDTA tubes. For TCRbeta analysis, collaborators shipped samples in one of three forms: frozen whole blood, isolated PBMCs, or DNA extracted from either of those sample types. TCRbeta CDR3 regions were amplified from genomic DNA by means of the immunoSEQ Assay, a bias-controlled multiplex PCR. The original methods were these. Within the assay, amplification of reference gene primers was used to estimate how many nucleated cells each sample contained. Sequence reads were collapsed and filtered to measure the absolute abundance of every unique TCRbeta CDR3 rearrangement. For each sample, productive Simpson clonality was calculated by taking the square root of Simpson's diversity index across productive rearrangements. Drawn from immuneACCESS, this table holds only the in-frame rearrangements with V and J called that TCRdb kept. Clones are partly lost; checked studies trace under half to an unresolved V gene and leave the rest unexplained. The DNA gave D and trimming, while V, J and clone size come from that table. Present in this sample are fewer than 250,000 clones, around 87% of which were seen just once. 3% of the sample is in the top ten clones.

Paper-wide results and their limitations: Clinical and demographic metadata were provided uncurated, with the amount varying by source and participant.

Looking up the germline V gene yields CDR1 SGHVS and CDR2 FNYEAQ. V loses 0 bases of germline sequence and J loses 4 bases, and the interval between the two ends is 12 bases. The CDR3, cysteine through phenylalanine, is 15 amino acids long. CDR3 DNA only is kept here, 45 bases in frame from base 1. Recombination connected TRBV7-6 to TRBJ1-2, with a weak D call of TRBD1 (6 bases match). The TCR was taken from a man between 60 and 75 years old with acute or convalescent COVID-19. The material sequenced was peripheral blood. The nucleotides are TGTGCCAGCAGCTTAGCCGCAGGGGTCCTCTATGGCTACACCTTC. This sequence encodes CASSLAAGVLYGYTF.